This is a list of T cell receptor beta chains from one sample in a study of blood T cells in healthy people across ages. A single record per CDR3 protein comes from TCRdb applying MiXCR to the 5' RACE reads. The sample has some 920,000 distinct CDR3 sequences, 45% to 60% seen once. Sequenced: blood. The receptors come from a woman aged 60-70 years in good health. Both conserved end residues are part of each CDR3. A D gene is named only where the DNA matches it firmly. Size values are once, few and many counts, or a class for expanded clones, and some rows have none.

TRBJ2-3	few	TRBV2	TRBD2	CASLSIWLAGADTQYF	TGTGCCAGCTTAAGCATCTGGCTAGCGGGAGCGGATACGCAGTATTTT
TRBJ2-4	few	TRBV5-1	TRBD2	CASSRGTSGLQAKNIQYF	TGCGCCAGCAGCCGCGGGACTAGCGGGCTTCAAGCCAAAAACATTCAGTACTTC
TRBJ2-5	once	TRBV24-1	TRBD1	CATSAQGVETQYF	TGTGCCACCAGTGCGCAGGGGGTGGAGACCCAGTACTTC
TRBJ2-7	.	TRBV6-6	.	CASSNPELTTYEQYF	TGTGCCAGCAGTAACCCCGAGCTTACCACCTACGAGCAGTACTTC
TRBJ2-5	few	TRBV25-1	TRBD2	CASSESGGSDSETQYF	TGTGCCAGCAGTGAATCGGGGGGGAGTGACAGCGAGACCCAGTACTTC
TRBJ2-7	.	TRBV28	.	CASTLQGRVSEQYF	TGTGCCAGCACTTTACAGGGGAGGGTCTCCGAGCAGTACTTC
TRBJ2-7	.	TRBV7-2	.	CASSPQPGTSSYEQYF	TGTGCCAGCAGCCCCCAACCCGGGACGAGCTCCTACGAGCAGTACTTC
TRBJ1-6	.	TRBV28	.	CASSTTVTGYNSPLHF	TGTGCCAGCAGCACAACAGTCACCGGCTATAATTCACCCCTCCACTTT
TRBJ2-7	.	TRBV20-1	.	CSASPTRREQYF	TGCAGTGCTAGTCCAACCAGGCGCGAGCAGTACTTC
TRBJ2-7	.	TRBV24-1	.	CATSALDGDSYEQYF	TGTGCCACCAGTGCCCTGGACGGAGACTCCTACGAGCAGTACTTC
TRBJ2-5	.	TRBV9	.	CASSALNASGPVETQYF	TGTGCCAGCAGCGCACTCAATGCCTCGGGGCCAGTAGAGACCCAGTACTTC
TRBJ2-7	.	TRBV5-6	TRBD2	CASSEPSGRAVEQYF	TGTGCCAGCAGCGAACCTAGCGGGAGGGCCGTCGAGCAGTACTTC
TRBJ2-7	once	TRBV6-1	.	CASKSIGGYSEQYF	TGTGCCAGCAAGTCCATAGGGGGTTATAGCGAGCAGTACTTC
TRBJ2-1	few	TRBV29-1	.	CSPVEPKNEQFF	TGCAGCCCGGTGGAACCGAAAAATGAGCAGTTCTTC
TRBJ1-2	.	TRBV5-1	.	CASRAATYGYTF	TGCGCCAGCAGAGCCGCGACCTATGGCTACACCTTC
TRBJ2-5	few	TRBV25-1	.	CASSAWVGETQYF	TGTGCCAGCAGTGCATGGGTAGGAGAGACCCAGTACTTC
TRBJ1-2	once	TRBV15	.	CATSREKGWNYGYTF	TGTGCCACCAGCAGAGAGAAGGGATGGAACTATGGCTACACCTTC
TRBJ2-3	few	TRBV20-1	.	CSAFPPQGRNTDTQYF	TGCAGTGCTTTCCCCCCTCAGGGTCGGAACACAGATACGCAGTATTTT